These 27 T cell receptor beta chains were sequenced from one sample in a study of blood T cells in healthy people across ages. Through a sample-barcoded 5' primer and a J-beta primer mix, a second PCR was run for roughly 7 to 12 cycles. Via MiXCR, TCRdb re-called the 5' RACE reads, giving one row per CDR3 protein. The sample lists 1,800,000 or so distinct CDR3 sequences; about two fifths were seen once. The sequencing input was blood. These TCRs come from a human donor in good health.

This chain uses TRBV5-1 with TRBJ2-1; the D is unclear. The CDR3 has 15 amino acids. Trimming pared 1 base from V and 3 bases from J, leaving 11 bases between. CDR1 SGHRS and CDR2 YFSETQ come from the germline V gene. CDR3 nucleotides: TGCGCCAGCAGCTTGTTCTTACTATTCTACAATGAGCAGTTCTTC. Translation gives CASSLFLLFYNEQFF.

This clonotype was seen only a few times. The chain combines TRBV20-1 with TRBJ2-3, with 8 bases lining up with TRBD1. This CDR3 region has 14 residues. CDR1 DFQATT and CDR2 SNEGSKA come from the germline V gene (reference sequence). J lost 6 bases, V lost 6 bases, and 11 bases had no gene match. The CDR3 here is CSAVNQGAEDTQYF. The CDR3 DNA sequence: TGCAGTGCAGTAAACCAGGGGGCGGAGGATACGCAGTATTTT.

This chain uses TRBV29-1 with TRBJ1-1; a possible D gene is TRBD1 (6 bases). The CDR3 is 12 amino acids. The V gene lost 3 bases and the J gene lost 6 bases, with 11 bases spanning the gap. CDR1 SQVTM and CDR2 ANQGSEA come from the germline V gene. The CDR3 region is CSVDFGTSEAFF. In nucleotides, the CDR3 is TGCAGCGTTGACTTCGGGACATCTGAAGCTTTCTTT.

The CDR3: CATRVGDIQYF. DNA for the CDR3: TGTGCCACCCGCGTGGGGGACATTCAGTACTTC. The chain combines TRBV10-3 with TRBJ2-4; the D call may be TRBD1 or TRBD2 (5 bases each). The CDR3 consists of 11 residues. Germline V gene lookup returns CDR1 ENHRY and CDR2 SYGVKD. V was clipped by 10 bases and J by 8 bases, with 12 bases between them.

V is TRBV7-9 and J is TRBJ2-5, with TRBD2 matching 14 bases. The J call may be mistaken, given a closer DNA end match to TRBJ2-7. Germline V CDR1 and CDR2: SEHNR, FQNEAQ (reference sequence). CDR3 length equals 16 residues. The DNA for the CDR3 is TGTGCCAGCAGCCGGATGTGGACTAGCGGGGGGAACGAGCAGTACTTC. Residues: CASSRMWTSGGNEQYF.

This clonotype was counted at least ten times. This rearrangement joins TRBV5-6 to TRBJ2-1, with D tentatively TRBD1 (5 bases). V lost 4 bases, J lost 7 bases, and 6 bases lay in between. Germline V lookup: CDR1 SGHDT, CDR2 YYEEEE. The CDR3 sequence is 11 residues long. CDR3 residues: CASSAGNEQFF. The CDR3 DNA sequence: TGTGCCAGCAGCGCAGGGAATGAGCAGTTCTTC.

The CDR3 spells CASSYSKTGNTEAFF. The CDR3 DNA reads TGTGCCAGCAGTTACTCGAAAACAGGGAACACTGAAGCTTTCTTT. The V and J genes are TRBV6-6 and TRBJ1-1, with D maybe TRBD1 (5 bases). The V end lost 0 bases, the J end lost 1 base, and 9 bases lay between the germline ends. This CDR3 comprises 15 residues. Per the germline V gene, CDR1 is MNHNY and CDR2 is SVGAGI (reference sequence).

This clonotype appeared once. This chain uses TRBV12-3 or TRBV12-4 with TRBJ1-1, with a weak D call TRBD1 (6 bases). V was trimmed by 5 bases and J by 10 bases, leaving 20 bases between them. The CDR3 is 14 amino acids. The CDR3 nucleotides read TGTGCCAGCAGTCGGGGGCGCCGGGACGTTGGAGCTTTCTTT. It is translated as CASSRGRRDVGAFF.

This clonotype was counted between two and nine times. V is TRBV15 and J is TRBJ2-5, with TRBD1 matching 7 bases. V shed 1 base, J shed 2 bases, and the junction held 7 bases outside the gene matches. CDR3 size: 16 residues. Germline V gene sequence: CDR1 LNHNV, CDR2 YYDKDF (reference sequence). DNA of the CDR3: TGTGCCACCAGCAGAGCCGACAGGGATGGTCAAGAGACCCAGTACTTC. This codes for CATSRADRDGQETQYF.

This clonotype was picked up many times. The chain has TRBV12-3 or TRBV12-4 and TRBJ2-7, with 10 bases identical to TRBD1. CDR3 length: 15 residues. V was pared by 3 bases and J by 7 bases, with 9 bases of the junction left unmatched. The CDR3, as DNA: TGTGCCAGCAGTTTTGTGCGACAGGGGGCCGGTGAGCAGTACTTC. Residues: CASSFVRQGAGEQYF.

The V gene is TRBV4-3, the J gene TRBJ1-3; D is undetermined. Trimming pared 2 bases from V and 7 bases from J, leaving 9 bases between. This CDR3 spans 13 amino acids. Germline CDR1 is LGHNA and CDR2 is YSLEER. DNA for the CDR3: TGCGCCAGCAGCCAAAAAACGGGGAACACCATATATTTT. Protein sequence: CASSQKTGNTIYF.

The sample holds a few counts of this clonotype. The rearrangement joins TRBV7-2 to TRBJ2-3; 7 bases are a match to TRBD2. Germline V CDR1 and CDR2: SGHTA, FQGNSA. The J segment lost 3 bases and the V segment lost 5 bases, leaving 8 bases of the junction unmatched. The CDR3 consists of 15 residues. The CDR3 loop is CASSPSVGGTDTQYF. For the CDR3, the DNA is TGTGCCAGCAGCCCATCTGTCGGGGGGACAGATACGCAGTATTTT.

The sample holds a few counts of this clonotype. This sequence joins TRBV11-1 and TRBJ2-7; D remains unclear. Germline CDR1 SGHAT, CDR2 FQDESV (reference sequence). CDR3 length equals 13 residues. V shed 1 base and J shed 7 bases, with 11 bases lying between them. In nucleotides, the CDR3 is TGTGCCAGCAGCTTAGAGCTGCCTACGGAGCAGTACTTC. It encodes CASSLELPTEQYF.

This clonotype was picked up a small number of times. The chain employs TRBV28 and TRBJ1-2; 7 bases are a match to TRBD1. CDR1 and CDR2 (germline): MDHEN, SYDVKM. The V segment lost 4 bases and the J segment 1 base; nucleotides outside the gene matches: 9. The CDR3 has 16 amino acids. CDR3 sequence: CASSSAGTAFNYGYTF. The CDR3 nucleotides are TGTGCCAGCAGTTCGGCCGGGACAGCCTTTAACTATGGCTACACCTTC.

A few counts support this clonotype. The V call is TRBV25-1, the J call TRBJ1-6, with D unresolved. Germline CDR1 and CDR2: MGHDK and SYGVNS. Trimming stripped 2 bases from V and 6 bases from J, with 14 bases between. This CDR3 spans 16 amino acids. The CDR3 DNA reads TGTGCCAGCAGTGAACCCAACCGGGCCCTTAATTCACCCCTCCACTTT. Translation gives CASSEPNRALNSPLHF.

Comments on this clonotype: A junction boundary mismatches the germline segment, possibly from a read error. V is TRBV12-3 or TRBV12-4 and J is TRBJ1-2; D is unresolved. CDR3 length: 13 amino acids. In DNA form, the CDR3 reads TGTACCAGCAGTTTATCCGGCAACTATGGCTACACCTTC. Its translation: CTSSLSGNYGYTF.

CDR3 in DNA: TGCGCCAGCAGCTTGGGGGGGCGAGTCCGGGATACGCAGTATTTT. Its protein product is CASSLGGRVRDTQYF. The chain has TRBV5-1 and TRBJ2-3; tentatively, D is TRBD1 (6 bases). This CDR3 has 15 amino acids. Per germline, CDR1 SGHRS and CDR2 YFSETQ. The V gene lost 0 bases and the J gene lost 6 bases, with 14 bases spanning the gap.

The chain joins TRBV20-1 to TRBJ2-7; D call uncertain. This CDR3 contains 14 residues. CDR1 and CDR2 from the germline V gene are DFQATT and SNEGSKA (reference sequence). CDR3 sequence reads: CPQDSETLTYEQYF. The CDR3 DNA reads TGCCCCCAAGATTCGGAGACTCTGACCTACGAGCAGTACTTC.

The sample holds many counts of this clonotype. J is TRBJ2-3 and V is TRBV29-1; D is unclear. The CDR3 totals 14 residues. The germline V and J ends were trimmed by 6 bases and 0 bases, with 13 bases remaining between them. Per germline, CDR1 SQVTM and CDR2 ANQGSEA. CDR3 bases: TGCAGCGTGACACTTACTTCTAGCACAGATACGCAGTATTTT. Translated, it gives CSVTLTSSTDTQYF.

This clonotype was recorded a few times. CDR3 protein: CIKFPTQRTDQYF. The CDR3 nucleotides are TGCATCAAATTTCCAACCCAGCGGACGGACCAGTACTTC. The chain employs TRBV20-1 and TRBJ2-5; D is possibly TRBD2 (5 bases). Germline-derived CDR1 and CDR2 are DFQATT and SNEGSKA (reference sequence). The CDR3 has 13 amino acids.

This clonotype was picked up one time. The CDR3 loop is CASSYDREMGEQYF. DNA for the CDR3: TGTGCCAGCAGTTACGATAGGGAGATGGGCGAGCAGTACTTC. The chain joins TRBV6-5 to TRBJ2-5; D is perhaps TRBD2 (5 bases). With the DNA end fitting TRBJ2-7 better, the J assignment may be wrong. The CDR3 runs 14 residues. Germline lookup yields CDR1 MNHEY and CDR2 SVGAGI.

The J gene is TRBJ2-1, the V gene TRBV10-3, with D perhaps matching TRBD1 or TRBD2 (5 bases each). Germline values: CDR1 ENHRY, CDR2 SYGVKD. V lost 0 bases and J lost 12, with 9 bases in between. The CDR3 length is 12 residues. The DNA for the CDR3 is TGTGCCATCAGTGAGTCTGGGGGAAGGCAGTTCTTC. It codes for CAISESGGRQFF.

This clonotype appeared a few times. The rearrangement links TRBV6-6 to TRBJ2-3; D might be TRBD2 (6 bases). The CDR3 is 15 amino acids. V lost 9 bases, J lost 0 bases, and 16 bases lay in between. The germline gives CDR1 MNHNY, CDR2 SVGAGI (reference sequence). CDR3 amino acids: CASTPGLLSTDTQYF. The CDR3 region has the DNA TGTGCCAGTACTCCGGGACTCTTAAGCACAGATACGCAGTATTTT.

The chain recombines TRBV6-6 with TRBJ1-5; D ambiguous. The germline gives CDR1 MNHNY, CDR2 SVGAGI (reference sequence). Trimming shortened V by 6 bases and J by 0 bases, and 9 bases separated the two germline ends. The length of the CDR3 is 14 residues. The CDR3 loop reads CASRQGSSNQPQHF. In nucleotides, the CDR3 is TGTGCCAGCAGACAAGGGTCTAGCAATCAGCCCCAGCATTTT.

V gene TRBV27 combines with J gene TRBJ2-4, with 12 positions matching TRBD1. The last part of the DNA fits TRBJ2-7 better; the J call may be wrong. This CDR3 comprises 16 residues. Germline-derived CDR1 and CDR2 are MNHEY and SMNVEV (reference sequence). CDR3 sequence reads: CASSMGTGGPTYEQYF. CDR3 nucleotides: TGTGCCAGCAGCATGGGGACAGGGGGCCCCACCTACGAGCAGTACTTC.

This chain joins TRBV13 and TRBJ2-7; TRBD1 matches 7 bases. Germline V gives CDR1 PRHDT, CDR2 FYEKMQ (reference sequence). The CDR3 runs 17 residues. The V gene end was trimmed by 5 bases and the J gene end by 2 bases; junction bases not matched to a gene: 15. Here the CDR3 reads CASSPLRIWDSTYEQYF. The CDR3 coding sequence is TGTGCCAGCAGCCCCTTAAGGATCTGGGACAGTACCTACGAGCAGTACTTC.

The V call is TRBV7-2, the J call TRBJ1-5; the D is unclear. Germline CDR1 and CDR2: SGHTA and FQGNSA. CDR3 length equals 13 residues. V lost 4 bases to trimming and J lost 7 bases, with 11 bases between them. This CDR3 reads CASSWASEQPQHF. The CDR3 nucleotides are TGTGCCAGCAGCTGGGCCTCCGAACAGCCCCAGCATTTT.